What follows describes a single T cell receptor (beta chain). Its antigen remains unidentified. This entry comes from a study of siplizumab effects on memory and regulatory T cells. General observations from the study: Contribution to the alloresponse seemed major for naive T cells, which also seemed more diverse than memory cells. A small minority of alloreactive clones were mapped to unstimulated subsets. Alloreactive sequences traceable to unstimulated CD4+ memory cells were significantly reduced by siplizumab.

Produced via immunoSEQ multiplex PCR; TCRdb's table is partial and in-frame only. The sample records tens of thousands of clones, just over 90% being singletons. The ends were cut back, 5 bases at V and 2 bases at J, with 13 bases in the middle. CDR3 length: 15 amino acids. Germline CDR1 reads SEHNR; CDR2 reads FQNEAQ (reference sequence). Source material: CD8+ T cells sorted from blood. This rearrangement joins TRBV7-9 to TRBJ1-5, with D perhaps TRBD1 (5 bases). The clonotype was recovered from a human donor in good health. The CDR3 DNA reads TGTGCCAGCAGCCCGGGGGGGAGGGGCAATCAGCCCCAGCATTTT. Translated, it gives CASSPGGRGNQPQHF.